This T cell receptor (beta chain) stems from a study of shared clonotypes between healthy human individuals. Concerning this clone itself: At the DNA level, this CDR3 is encoded by other sequences in the same sample as well.

CDR1 MNHEY and CDR2 SMNVEV come from the germline V gene (reference sequence). The V end lost 2 bases, the J end lost 0 bases, and 4 bases lay between the germline ends. The CDR3 covers 13 residues. Investigators spread the genomic DNA of each subset evenly over several immunoSEQ plates. The method was immunoSEQ multiplex PCR; TCRdb's version includes in-frame clones alone and lacks a portion of them. The data contain 2 million to 2.5 million clones, over 85% of them singletons. The chain recombines TRBV27 with TRBJ1-1; D call uncertain. The sequenced sample was naive CD4+ T cells from PBMCs. The sample's subset: CD45RA+ positively selected. This clonotype was sampled from a man aged 18-30 years in good health. Some clones in this sample may be carry-over from other donors' samples. The CDR3 DNA sequence: TGTGCCAGCAGTTTAGGAATGAACACTGAAGCTTTCTTT. It yields the protein CASSLGMNTEAFF.